The source of this TCR beta chain is a study of cytomegalovirus exposure and HLA in healthy donors. As for this clone: The antigen is unknown.

General study results and limits: Later, TCR association rates were found to vary by HLA locus, highest for DRB1 and lowest for HLA-C. At a 0.05 false discovery rate, a later analysis found around 15,000 TCR beta sequences to be associated with HLA alleles. Previously analyzed data showed that most TCR beta V segments were productive at a frequency of about 87% or about 30%.

The primer mix had 60 Vbeta and 13 Jbeta primers. Produced via immunoSEQ multiplex PCR; TCRdb's table is partial and in-frame only. The sample includes under 200,000 clones, roughly 68% of them seen just once. The sequence was obtained from a woman in her 30s in good health and CMV-seronegative. Sequencing input: PBMCs.

The DNA for the CDR3 is TGTGCCAGCAGCCCAGGACAGGGAAGATCATACGAGCAGTACTTC. Protein product: CASSPGQGRSYEQYF. This chain links TRBV5-6 with TRBJ2-7, with TRBD1 identical over 8 bases. The CDR3 contains 15 residues. Trimming removed 4 bases from V and 4 bases from J; junction bases left unmatched: 10. CDR1 SGHDT and CDR2 YYEEEE come from the germline V gene.